These 24 T cell receptor beta chains were all obtained from the same sample, sequenced in a study of beta chain features in type 1 diabetes. Study results and limitations: Among all four CD4+ subsets, Type 1 diabetes patients had TCRB CDR3s that were moderately but significantly shorter.

All of the isolated RNA was reverse transcribed, so expressed TCRB transcripts were sequenced. Assay used: immunoSEQ multiplex PCR; TCRdb lists only in-frame clones, some missing. Seen here are roughly 100,000 clones, 25% to 35% observed once, and the top ten hold around 0.5%. These TCRs' antigens remain unknown. Sequencing was done on a sample of central memory CD4+ T cells from blood. The receptor set was obtained from a young woman with type 1 diabetes.

V usage is TRBV19 and J usage is TRBJ1-2, with 10 bases lining up with TRBD1. V shed 1 base and J 8 bases; nucleotides not matched to a gene: 10. CDR1 and CDR2 from the germline V gene are LNHDA and SQIVND (reference sequence). The CDR3 runs 16 residues. The CDR3 nucleotides read TGTGCCAGTAGTATAGGGGAAGGACAGGGGGTCCGCGGCTACACCTTC. It yields the protein CASSIGEGQGVRGYTF.

The chain employs TRBV19 and TRBJ2-7, with 8 bases identical to TRBD1. Germline loops: CDR1 LNHDA, CDR2 SQIVND (reference sequence). The junction had 4 bases not matched to a gene; V was cut back by 3 bases and J by 6 bases. The CDR3 consists of 13 residues. CDR3 DNA: TGTGCCAGTAGTATGGACAGGGAGGTCGAGCAGTACTTC. Translated: CASSMDREVEQYF.

This clone occurred once. The chain links TRBV7-6 to TRBJ2-3; 8 nucleotides match TRBD2. Trimming cost V 6 bases and J 5 bases; bases outside gene matches: 10. The germline CDR1 and CDR2 sequences are SGHVS and FNYEAQ. CDR3 size: 15 residues. This CDR3 is CASSFKSGGGDTQYF. Written as DNA, the CDR3 is TGTGCCAGCAGTTTTAAATCGGGGGGGGGAGATACGCAGTATTTT.

V usage is TRBV6-5 and J usage is TRBJ2-5; the match to TRBD2 covers 7 bases. This CDR3 has 13 amino acids. V was pared by 6 bases and J by 9 bases, with 10 bases of the junction left unmatched. The V gene's germline CDR1 is MNHEY and CDR2 SVGAGI. The CDR3 coding sequence is TGTGCCAGCAGCCTAGGGCGGGAGTATCCCCAGTACTTC. This gives the protein CASSLGREYPQYF.

This sequence joins TRBV18 and TRBJ1-5; TRBD1 might be the D (6 bases). Germline V gene lookup returns CDR1 KGHSH and CDR2 LQKENI. The CDR3 runs 15 residues. V dropped 2 bases and J dropped 4 bases, with 12 bases sitting between them. CDR3 in DNA: TGTGCCAGCTCACCAGATCGACAGGCGAATCAGCCCCAGCATTTT. This sequence encodes CASSPDRQANQPQHF.

This clone was seen a handful of times. V and J are TRBV9 and TRBJ2-6, with TRBD2 identical over 12 bases. The CDR3 totals 18 residues. V dropped 4 bases and J dropped 0; count of bases not matched to a gene: 5. Germline lookup yields CDR1 SGDLS and CDR2 YYNGEE. CDR3: CASSQTTSGGSGANVLTF. The CDR3 coding sequence is TGTGCCAGCAGCCAGACGACTAGCGGGGGCTCTGGGGCCAACGTCCTGACTTTC.

This clone was seen only a few times. This rearrangement joins TRBV16 to TRBJ1-1; D is unresolved. This CDR3 is 14 amino acids long. V gave up 1 base and J gave up 2 bases, with 8 bases separating them. Germline-derived CDR1 and CDR2 are KGHSY and FQNENV. CDR3 DNA sequence: TGTGCCAGCAGCCAATGGGCAGTCAACACTGAAGCTTTCTTT. Its protein product is CASSQWAVNTEAFF.

This chain links TRBV13 with TRBJ2-7; 12 bases align to TRBD2. Germline-derived CDR1 and CDR2 are PRHDT and FYEKMQ (reference sequence). The V and J ends lost 5 bases and 3 bases, in that order; junction bases with no gene match: 14. CDR3 length: 18 amino acids. CDR3 coding DNA: TGTGCCAGCAGCATAAGACTAGCGGGAGAAAAGAAACGCTACGAGCAGTACTTC. Its protein product is CASSIRLAGEKKRYEQYF.

The chain combines TRBV14 with TRBJ1-1, with D perhaps TRBD1 (6 bases). Germline assignment: CDR1 SGHDN and CDR2 FVKESK. The CDR3 runs to 13 residues. V lost 0 bases and J 4 bases, leaving 6 bases between the germline ends. CDR3 bases: TGTGCCAGCAGCCAAGACAGGGGCACTGAAGCTTTCTTT. Encoded protein: CASSQDRGTEAFF.

The chain links TRBV18 to TRBJ1-5, with a possible D match to TRBD1 (6 bases). Germline CDR1 KGHSH, CDR2 LQKENI. V was pared by 3 bases and J by 0 bases, with 9 bases between. The CDR3 contains 15 residues. The CDR3 here is CASSPDSNSNQPQHF. Here the CDR3 DNA reads TGTGCCAGCTCACCGGACAGTAATAGCAATCAGCCCCAGCATTTT.

The chain couples TRBV29-1 to TRBJ2-3, with 9 bases matching TRBD1. The ends lost 3 bases at V and 10 bases at J; junction bases unmatched: 5. This CDR3 is built from 12 residues. CDR1 SQVTM and CDR2 ANQGSEA come from the germline V gene. In DNA form, the CDR3 reads TGCAGCGTTGAGGAGGACAGGGGTTCGCAGTATTTT. This sequence encodes CSVEEDRGSQYF.

This clone was detected only a few times. The rearrangement uses TRBV5-1 and TRBJ2-1; D might be TRBD1 (6 bases). CDR3 size: 13 residues. The V gene lost 2 bases and the J gene lost 7 bases, with 10 bases spanning the gap. The germline gives CDR1 SGHRS, CDR2 YFSETQ. The CDR3 DNA sequence: TGCGCCAGCAGCTTAGATACAGGGAATGAGCAGTTCTTC. This sequence encodes CASSLDTGNEQFF.

This clone was recorded a few times. This sequence joins TRBV7-3 and TRBJ2-2, with TRBD2 matching 12 bases. There are 15 residues in the CDR3. CDR1 and CDR2 from the germline V gene are SGHTA and FQGTGA. Unmatched junction bases numbered 2, after V lost 4 bases and J lost 5 bases. In DNA form, the CDR3 reads TGTGCCAGCAGCTCAGGACTAGCGGGGACCGGGGAGCTGTTTTTT. Translation gives CASSSGLAGTGELFF.

This clone has just a few counts. The chain is built from TRBV25-1 and TRBJ2-6, with a weak D call TRBD2 (5 bases). V lost 8 bases and J 0 bases, leaving 20 bases between the germline ends. This CDR3 has 18 residues. CDR1 MGHDK and CDR2 SYGVNS come from the germline V gene. The DNA of the CDR3 is TGTGCCAGCCCATGGTTGGCAGCGGTCGTCTCTGGGGCCAACGTCCTGACTTTC. Its protein product is CASPWLAAVVSGANVLTF. The full variable domain, with the rest looked up from reference TRBV25-1 and TRBJ2-6, is EADIYQTPRYLVIGTGKKITLECSQTMGHDKMYWYQQDPGMELHLIHYSYGVNSTEKGDLSSESTVSRIRTEHFPLTLESARPSHTSQYLCASPWLAAVVSGANVLTFGAGSRLTVL.

This clone occurred a few times. The V call is TRBV4-1, the J call TRBJ2-3; TRBD2 matches at 13 bases. Trimming cost V 5 bases and J 0 bases; bases outside gene matches: 11. Looked up from germline, CDR1 is MGHRA and CDR2 is YSYEKL. This CDR3 contains 19 residues. The CDR3 DNA reads as TGCGCCAGCAGCTCAACCAGGACTAGCGGGAGATTCAGCACAGATACGCAGTATTTT. It specifies CASSSTRTSGRFSTDTQYF.

J is TRBJ1-3 and V is TRBV28; 8 nucleotides line up with TRBD1. Germline V gives CDR1 MDHEN, CDR2 SYDVKM. V shed 4 bases and J 0 bases; nucleotides not matched to a gene: 14. The CDR3 sequence is 19 residues long. In nucleotides, the CDR3 is TGTGCCAGCAGTTACCCCGGGACAGGATCATTCCGCTCTGGAAACACCATATATTTT. Residues: CASSYPGTGSFRSGNTIYF.

The chain carries TRBV18 and TRBJ2-3; D is perhaps TRBD2 (5 bases). The CDR3 is made up of 14 amino acids. Germline assignment: CDR1 KGHSH and CDR2 LQKENI. V gave up 6 bases and J gave up 0 bases, with 10 bases separating them. The CDR3 nucleotides are TGTGCCAGCTCCGGGATGGGAAGCACAGATACGCAGTATTTT. Translation: CASSGMGSTDTQYF.

In its sample, this clone was seen a few times. This chain connects TRBV28 to TRBJ2-3, with 13 bases that match TRBD2. V dropped 5 bases and J dropped 7; count of bases not matched to a gene: 6. The CDR3 totals 15 residues. Germline lookup yields CDR1 MDHEN and CDR2 SYDVKM. The CDR3 DNA sequence: TGTGCCAGCAGTCCGGCCGGGACTAGCGGGAATACGCAGTATTTT. Translation gives CASSPAGTSGNTQYF.

The V call is TRBV7-9, the J call TRBJ2-5; tentatively, D is TRBD1 (5 bases). The CDR3 covers 13 residues. V gave up 5 bases and J gave up 4 bases, with 11 bases separating them. The germline gives CDR1 SEHNR, CDR2 FQNEAQ (reference sequence). CDR3 nucleotide sequence: TGTGCCAGCAGCCAGGCTCAGGGAGAGACCCAGTACTTC. The encoded protein is CASSQAQGETQYF.

This clone turned up a few times. The chain has TRBV7-9 and TRBJ1-2; TRBD1 is a possible D gene (5 bases). V was clipped by 4 bases and J by 2 bases, with 17 bases between them. The CDR3 contains 16 residues. Germline assignment: CDR1 SEHNR and CDR2 FQNEAQ (reference sequence). The CDR3 sequence: CASSSTTAQANYGYTF. CDR3 nucleotide sequence: TGTGCCAGCAGCTCGACGACAGCCCAGGCGAACTATGGCTACACCTTC.

V is TRBV29-1 and J is TRBJ2-3; 11 nucleotides line up with TRBD2. The CDR3 is 14 amino acids. Per the germline V gene, CDR1 is SQVTM and CDR2 is ANQGSEA. Trimming removed 4 bases from V and 6 bases from J; junction bases left unmatched: 6. CDR3 nucleotide sequence: TGCAGCGTTGGTTCTAGCGGGAGGAGCGATACGCAGTATTTT. Its translation is CSVGSSGRSDTQYF.

CDR3 sequence reads: CASSGTSGSSYNEQFF. CDR3 DNA sequence: TGTGCCAGCAGTGGGACTAGCGGGAGCTCCTACAATGAGCAGTTCTTC. The chain is built from TRBV27 and TRBJ2-1, with 14 bases aligning to TRBD2. Germline CDR1 reads MNHEY; CDR2 reads SMNVEV (reference sequence). This CDR3 spans 16 amino acids. J gave up 0 bases and V 5 bases, and 0 bases lay outside the gene matches.

V is TRBV5-1 and J is TRBJ2-7; TRBD2 is a possible D gene (5 bases). CDR3 size: 14 residues. The germline gives CDR1 SGHRS, CDR2 YFSETQ. The V and J ends lost 5 bases and 5 bases respectively, with 17 bases between them. For the CDR3, the DNA is TGCGCCAGCAGGGATGAGGGCTTTAAGAACGAGCAGTACTTC. It yields the protein CASRDEGFKNEQYF.

The chain links TRBV5-1 to TRBJ2-1, with D tentatively TRBD1 (6 bases). Trimming left V 0 bases short and J 10 bases short, with 17 bases between. Per the germline V gene, CDR1 is SGHRS and CDR2 is YFSETQ. The CDR3 loop spans 15 amino acids. The CDR3 region has the DNA TGCGCCAGCAGCTTGGTGGGGGCGTTCGGGGCAGAGCAGTTCTTC. Protein product: CASSLVGAFGAEQFF.